The rows below give T cell receptor beta chains drawn from one sample of a study of control samples from healthy donors and cancer patients. TCRdb's table, derived via immunoSEQ multiplex PCR, lists solely in-frame clones and lacks some. The data show tens of thousands of clones, approximately 90% seen once. The source material was PBMCs. The receptors derive from a woman in her forties with head and neck cancer. Each CDR3 is given with its conserved first and last residue. The D gene is left open where the match is weak. Part of the rows lack a size; the others show once, few, many or a class for expanded clones.

J: TRBJ2-1; V: TRBV27; D: -; size: once; CDR3: CASSLRGNNEQFF; DNA: TGTGCCAGCAGTTTAAGGGGGAACAATGAGCAGTTCTTC
J: TRBJ2-3; V: TRBV2; D: TRBD1; size: -; CDR3: CASLGQGADTQYF; DNA: TGTGCCAGCCTAGGACAGGGGGCAGATACGCAGTATTTT
J: TRBJ2-2; V: TRBV7-9; D: -; size: -; CDR3: CASQRWTGELFF; DNA: TGTGCCAGCCAGCGTTGGACCGGGGAGCTGTTTTTT
J: TRBJ1-5; V: TRBV4-1; D: TRBD1; size: -; CDR3: CASSQDVGTGWRQPQHF; DNA: TGCGCCAGCAGCCAAGATGTCGGGACAGGGTGGCGTCAGCCCCAGCATTTT
J: TRBJ1-2; V: TRBV28; D: TRBD1; size: -; CDR3: CASSLGQTNYGYTF; DNA: TGTGCCAGCAGTTTGGGACAGACTAACTATGGCTACACCTTC
J: TRBJ1-6; V: TRBV9; D: -; size: -; CDR3: CATSQARGGNNSPLHF; DNA: TGTGCCACCAGCCAAGCGAGGGGGGGGAACAATTCACCCCTCCACTTT
J: TRBJ1-2; V: TRBV27; D: -; size: -; CDR3: CASSLQGNYGYTF; DNA: TGTGCCAGCAGTTTACAGGGGAACTATGGCTACACCTTC
J: TRBJ1-1; V: TRBV7-9; D: -; size: -; CDR3: CASSLVTAEAFF; DNA: TGTGCCAGCAGCTTAGTAACAGCTGAAGCTTTCTTT
J: TRBJ2-5; V: TRBV27; D: -; size: -; CDR3: CASSLGQTQYF; DNA: TGTGCCAGCAGTTTGGGGCAGACCCAGTACTTC
J: TRBJ2-7; V: TRBV18; D: -; size: -; CDR3: CASSPPIGGREQYF; DNA: TGTGCCAGCTCACCACCTATCGGGGGTAGAGAGCAGTACTTC
J: TRBJ1-1; V: TRBV5-1; D: TRBD1; size: -; CDR3: CASSRSGGPMNTEAFF; DNA: TGCGCCAGCAGCCGATCAGGGGGCCCCATGAACACTGAAGCTTTCTTT
J: TRBJ2-7; V: TRBV11-1; D: TRBD1; size: -; CDR3: CASSPPGQGNEQYF; DNA: TGTGCCAGCAGCCCACCGGGACAGGGTAACGAGCAGTACTTC
J: TRBJ1-1; V: TRBV28; D: -; size: -; CDR3: CASRIWGERRNTEAFF; DNA: TGTGCCAGCAGGATCTGGGGGGAAAGGAGGAACACTGAAGCTTTCTTT
J: TRBJ1-6; V: TRBV6-6; D: TRBD1; size: -; CDR3: CASSDPGGARSSPLHF; DNA: TGTGCCAGCAGCGATCCAGGGGGAGCGCGGAGTTCACCCCTCCACTTT
J: TRBJ2-2; V: TRBV7-3; D: -; size: -; CDR3: CASSSDTGELFF; DNA: TGTGCCAGCAGCTCGGACACCGGGGAGCTGTTTTTT
J: TRBJ1-5; V: TRBV6-5; D: -; size: -; CDR3: CASSYSYGDSNQPQHF; DNA: TGTGCCAGCAGTTACTCGTATGGGGATAGCAATCAGCCCCAGCATTTT
J: TRBJ1-2; V: TRBV3-1/TRBV3-2; D: -; size: -; CDR3: CASSQAEANYGYTF; DNA: TGTGCCAGCAGCCAAGCCGAGGCTAACTATGGCTACACCTTC
J: TRBJ1-1; V: TRBV5-5; D: -; size: once; CDR3: CASSLNMNTEAFF; DNA: TGTGCCAGCAGCTTAAACATGAACACTGAAGCTTTCTTT
J: TRBJ1-3; V: TRBV7-9; D: -; size: few; CDR3: CASSLTFESGNTIYF; DNA: TGTGCCAGCAGCTTAACTTTCGAATCTGGAAACACCATATATTTT
J: TRBJ2-7; V: TRBV2; D: TRBD2; size: -; CDR3: CASSGVLAGEDEQYF; DNA: TGTGCCAGCAGTGGAGTACTAGCGGGAGAGGACGAGCAGTACTTC
J: TRBJ1-2; V: TRBV19; D: TRBD1; size: -; CDR3: CVSNPGQGPGYTF; DNA: TGTGTCAGTAACCCGGGACAGGGGCCTGGCTACACCTTC
J: TRBJ1-1; V: TRBV14; D: -; size: -; CDR3: CASSQEVDNTEAFF; DNA: TGTGCCAGCAGCCAAGAAGTTGACAACACTGAAGCTTTCTTT
J: TRBJ2-5; V: TRBV5-4; D: -; size: -; CDR3: CASSVKGWETQYF; DNA: TGTGCCAGCAGCGTCAAGGGGTGGGAGACCCAGTACTTC
J: TRBJ2-5; V: TRBV10-2; D: TRBD2; size: -; CDR3: CASSDIELAGGPVETQYF; DNA: TGCGCCAGCAGTGATATCGAACTAGCGGGAGGGCCTGTGGAGACCCAGTACTTC
J: TRBJ2-7; V: TRBV5-1; D: -; size: -; CDR3: CASSLVGAPYEQYF; DNA: TGCGCCAGCAGCTTGGTTGGAGCCCCCTACGAGCAGTACTTC